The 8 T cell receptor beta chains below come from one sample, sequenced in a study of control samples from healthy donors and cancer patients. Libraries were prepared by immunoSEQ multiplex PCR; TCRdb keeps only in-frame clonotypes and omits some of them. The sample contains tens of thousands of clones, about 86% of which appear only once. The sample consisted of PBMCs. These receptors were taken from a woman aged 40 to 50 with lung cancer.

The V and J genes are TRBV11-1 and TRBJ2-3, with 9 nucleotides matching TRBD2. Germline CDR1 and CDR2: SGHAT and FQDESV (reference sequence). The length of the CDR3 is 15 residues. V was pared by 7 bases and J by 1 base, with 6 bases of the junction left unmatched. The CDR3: CASTRGGGRTDTQYF. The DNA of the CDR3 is TGTGCCAGCACTCGCGGGGGGGGCCGCACAGATACGCAGTATTTT.

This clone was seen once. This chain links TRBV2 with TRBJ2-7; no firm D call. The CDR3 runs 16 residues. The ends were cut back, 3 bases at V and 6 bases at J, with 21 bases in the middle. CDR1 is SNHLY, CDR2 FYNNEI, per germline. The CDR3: CASSEGLPGTISEQYF. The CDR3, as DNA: TGTGCCAGCAGTGAGGGATTACCGGGCACAATCAGCGAGCAGTACTTC.

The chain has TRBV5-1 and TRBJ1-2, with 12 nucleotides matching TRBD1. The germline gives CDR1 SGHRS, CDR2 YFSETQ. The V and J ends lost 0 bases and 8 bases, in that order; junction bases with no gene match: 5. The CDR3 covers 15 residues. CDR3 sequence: CASSLAGTGGEGYTF. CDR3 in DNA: TGCGCCAGCAGCTTGGCTGGGACAGGGGGCGAAGGCTACACCTTC. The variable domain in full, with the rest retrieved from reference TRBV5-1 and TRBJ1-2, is KAGVTQTPRYLIKTRGQQVTLSCSPISGHRSVSWYQQTPGQGLQFLFEYFSETQRNKGNFPGRFSGRQFSNSRSEMNVSTLELGDSALYLCASSLAGTGGEGYTFGSGTRLTVV.

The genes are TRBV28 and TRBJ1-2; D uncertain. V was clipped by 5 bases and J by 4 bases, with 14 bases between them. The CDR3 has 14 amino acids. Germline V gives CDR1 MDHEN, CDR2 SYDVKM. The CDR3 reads CASSPDTFGYGYTF. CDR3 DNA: TGTGCCAGCAGTCCTGATACTTTCGGCTATGGCTACACCTTC.

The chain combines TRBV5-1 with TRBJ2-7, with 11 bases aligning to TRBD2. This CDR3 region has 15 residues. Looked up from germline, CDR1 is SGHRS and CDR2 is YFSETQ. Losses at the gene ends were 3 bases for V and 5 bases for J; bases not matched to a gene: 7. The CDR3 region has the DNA TGCGCCAGCAGCTCTAGCGGGGGGAGCGGGGACGAGCAGTACTTC. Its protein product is CASSSSGGSGDEQYF.

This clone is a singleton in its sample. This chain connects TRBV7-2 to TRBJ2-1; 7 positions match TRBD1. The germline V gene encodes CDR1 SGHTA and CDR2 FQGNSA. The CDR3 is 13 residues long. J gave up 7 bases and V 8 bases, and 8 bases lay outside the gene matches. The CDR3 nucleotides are TGTGCCAGCGCATTGACAGGGCCGAATGAGCAGTTCTTC. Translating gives CASALTGPNEQFF.

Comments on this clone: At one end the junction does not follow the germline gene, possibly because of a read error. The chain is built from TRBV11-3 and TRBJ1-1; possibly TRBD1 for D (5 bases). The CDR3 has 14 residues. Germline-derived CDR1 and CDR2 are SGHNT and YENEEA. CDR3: CASTLGRANTEAFF. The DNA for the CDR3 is TGTGCCAGCACCTTAGGCAGGGCGAACACTGAAGCTTTCTTT.

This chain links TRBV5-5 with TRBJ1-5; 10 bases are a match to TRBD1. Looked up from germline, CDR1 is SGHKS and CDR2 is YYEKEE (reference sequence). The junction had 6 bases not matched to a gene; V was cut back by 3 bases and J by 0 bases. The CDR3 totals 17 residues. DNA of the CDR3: TGTGCCAGCAGCTCGACCGGGGACAGGGGTAGCAATCAGCCCCAGCATTTT. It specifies CASSSTGDRGSNQPQHF. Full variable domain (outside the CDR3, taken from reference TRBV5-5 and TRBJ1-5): DAGVTQSPTHLIKTRGQQVTLRCSPISGHKSVSWYQQVLGQGPQFIFQYYEKEERGRGNFPDRFSARQFPNYSSELNVNALLLGDSALYLCASSSTGDRGSNQPQHFGDGTRLSIL.